These T cell receptor beta chains were read from a single sample in a study of blood T cells in healthy people across ages. TCRdb itself ran the 5' RACE reads through MiXCR, one entry per CDR3 protein. In the table there are about 780,000 distinct CDR3 sequences, under 30% of which are singletons. The data were also submitted as part of a second study, on T cells of mothers and their children.

Specimen: blood. The receptors originated from a boy aged 5-17 years in good health. Each CDR3 is given with its conserved first and last residue. The D gene is left open where the match is weak. Expanded clones are given a class, and other clones once, few, many or no size at all.

clone size,V gene,D gene,J gene,CDR3 DNA,CDR3 protein
-,TRBV3-1,-,TRBJ1-6,TGTGCCAGCAGCCAAGATAGGGCCCCGCAATCACCCCTCCACTTT,CASSQDRAPQSPLHF
many,TRBV9,-,TRBJ1-2,TGTGCCAGCAGCCCCCCCGGGGTCAACTATGGCTACACCTTC,CASSPPGVNYGYTF
few,TRBV25-1,-,TRBJ1-1,TGTGCCAGCGGCCGCGTGGTGTGGACAGCCGAAGCTTTCTTT,CASGRVVWTAEAFF
few,TRBV20-1,-,TRBJ2-7,TGCAGTGCTAGAGACTACCGGGACAACTCCTACGAGCAGTACTTC,CSARDYRDNSYEQYF
-,TRBV5-1,-,TRBJ1-4,TGCGGCCGACAGCAACTGTTTTTT,CGRQQLFF
few,TRBV3-1,-,TRBJ2-5,TGTGCCAGCAGCCGAAAACCTCACTTTCGAGAGACCCAGTACTTC,CASSRKPHFRETQYF
few,TRBV28,TRBD1,TRBJ2-7,TGTGCCACCTTCCGGGACAGCTCCTACGAGCAGTACTTC,CATFRDSSYEQYF
-,TRBV5-5,-,TRBJ1-1,TGTGCCAGCAGCTTTAGACGGAAACCTTTCTTT,CASSFRRKPFF
few,TRBV5-1,-,TRBJ2-4,TGCGCCAGCAGCTCCCACGTTTCCGGGACGGGGGATTACTTC,CASSSHVSGTGDYF
many,TRBV6-6,-,TRBJ1-2,TGTGCCAGCAGTTTCGACAGCAACTATGGCTACACCTTC,CASSFDSNYGYTF
few,TRBV29-1,-,TRBJ2-5,TGCAGCGCAAAAGGAGACAAGAGACGGTTCCAAGAGACCCAGTACTTC,CSAKGDKRRFQETQYF
few,TRBV25-1,TRBD2,TRBJ2-1,TGTGCCAGCAGCACTAGCGGGGGGACGAATGAGCAGTTCTTC,CASSTSGGTNEQFF
few,TRBV3-1,TRBD2,TRBJ2-7,TGTGCCAGCAGCCCCTTTCGCGGGGGGACCTACGAGCAGTACTTC,CASSPFRGGTYEQYF
few,TRBV7-2,-,TRBJ2-4,TGTGCCAGCAGCCACCCCACAGCCAAAAACATTCAGTACTTC,CASSHPTAKNIQYF
-,TRBV28,-,TRBJ2-3,TGTGCCAGCAGTTCCCCCGGGGGAAGCACAGATACGCAGTATTTT,CASSSPGGSTDTQYF
-,TRBV3-1,-,TRBJ2-5,TGTGCCAGCAGCCAAGGACGGTTCGTAACCCAGTACTTC,CASSQGRFVTQYF
-,TRBV12-3/TRBV12-4,-,TRBJ1-1,TGTGCCAGCAGTCCCCTGCCCCGATTATACGGTGAAGCTTTCTTT,CASSPLPRLYGEAFF
few,TRBV20-1,-,TRBJ1-6,TGCAGTGCTTGCTCCGGGACGGTCTATAATTCACCCCTCCACTTT,CSACSGTVYNSPLHF
few,TRBV7-9,TRBD2,TRBJ2-7,TGTGCCAGCAGCTTAAGGAGGACTAGCGGGGGGACCTACGAGCAGTACTTC,CASSLRRTSGGTYEQYF
-,TRBV7-9,-,TRBJ1-6,TGTGCCAGCAGCTTAAGCAATTCACCCCTCCACTTT,CASSLSNSPLHF
-,TRBV12-5,TRBD2,TRBJ2-3,TGTGCTAGTGGTTCCCCAGCGGGGGTGTTAGATACGCAGTATTTT,CASGSPAGVLDTQYF
-,TRBV12-5,TRBD1,TRBJ2-1,TGTGCTAGTGGTTCCCCGGGACAGTACAATGAGCAGTTCTTC,CASGSPGQYNEQFF
few,TRBV5-1,TRBD1,TRBJ1-3,TGCGCCAGCAGCTGGACAGGAAGCTCTGGAAACACCATATATTTT,CASSWTGSSGNTIYF
few,TRBV7-9,-,TRBJ2-1,TGTGCCAGCAGCTCGTTCCGGCATGAGCAGTTCTTC,CASSSFRHEQFF
-,TRBV2,TRBD2,TRBJ2-7,TGTGCCAGCAGTGAATTGGGGGGGATCGGGGAGCAGTACTTC,CASSELGGIGEQYF
-,TRBV7-2,-,TRBJ1-4,TGTGCCAGCAGTGCGGGGCAGATTAATGAAAAACTGTTTTTT,CASSAGQINEKLFF
many,TRBV5-1,-,TRBJ2-3,TGTGCCAGCAGCTTGGGTGGACTTAGCACAGATACGCAGTATTTT,CASSLGGLSTDTQYF
-,TRBV28,-,TRBJ2-5,TGTGCCAGCACCGGCACCCAAGAGACCCAGTACTTC,CASTGTQETQYF
-,TRBV11-2,-,TRBJ1-5,TGTGCCAGCACCCGTTTTGGACCCAATCAGCCCCAGCATTTT,CASTRFGPNQPQHF
-,TRBV5-1,TRBD2,TRBJ2-1,TGCGCCAGCAGCCCGGGAGGCTATACTGAGCAGTTCTTC,CASSPGGYTEQFF
-,TRBV29-1,-,TRBJ2-7,TGCAGCGTTGAGGAGGGTAGCTACGAGCAGTGCTTC,CSVEEGSYEQCF
-,TRBV7-9,TRBD1,TRBJ2-6,TGTGCCAGCAGCCCCCTACCACAGGGGGACAGCGATCTCTCTGGGGCCAGCGTCCTGACTTTC,CASSPLPQGDSDLSGASVLTF
few,TRBV7-6,-,TRBJ2-5,TGTGCCAGCAGCTTATGGGGGCGGCAGCAAGAGACCCAGTACTTC,CASSLWGRQQETQYF
-,TRBV20-1,TRBD2,TRBJ2-3,TGCAGTGCGATCGGGACTAGCGGGGGGGCGATTTGGGATACGCAGTATTTT,CSAIGTSGGAIWDTQYF
few,TRBV13,-,TRBJ2-6,TGTGCCAGCAGCTTTGTGGTTTCGGGCTCTGGGGCCAACGTCCTGACTTTC,CASSFVVSGSGANVLTF
few,TRBV20-1,-,TRBJ1-5,TGCAGTGCTAGACCCGCAGGAGGGAGCAATCAGCCCCAGCATTTT,CSARPAGGSNQPQHF
-,TRBV7-3,TRBD1,TRBJ2-7,TGTGCCAGCAGCTTTAGGACAGGGGGCTTGTACGAGCAGTACTTC,CASSFRTGGLYEQYF
-,TRBV20-1,-,TRBJ2-1,TGCAGTGCTAGAGATTGGGGCAGGCTCACCTACAATGAGCAGTTCTTC,CSARDWGRLTYNEQFF
few,TRBV27,TRBD2,TRBJ2-1,TGTGCCAGCAGTTTAGGGCGGGGGGCCAACAATGAGCAGTTCTTC,CASSLGRGANNEQFF
few,TRBV7-2,-,TRBJ2-7,TGTGCCAGCAGCCTCTCCCCCAACGAGCAGTACTTC,CASSLSPNEQYF
many,TRBV7-2,-,TRBJ2-4,TGTGCCAGCAGCTTATGGGGTAGCGGAACAAACATTCAGTACTTC,CASSLWGSGTNIQYF
-,TRBV29-1,TRBD1,TRBJ1-1,TGCAGCGTTGACCACGGACAGGAAATAGAGGCTTTCTTT,CSVDHGQEIEAFF
few,TRBV12-3/TRBV12-4,TRBD2,TRBJ2-5,TGTGCCAGCAGCCGGGGGGTAGAGTTCTCAGAGACCCAGTACTTC,CASSRGVEFSETQYF
many,TRBV11-2,-,TRBJ2-5,TGTGCCAGCAGTCCCGTGGCCGAGACCCAGTACTTC,CASSPVAETQYF